The sequence of this T cell receptor beta chain was determined in a study of beta chain features in type 1 diabetes. Whole-study results and caveats: TCRB repertoires of naive, central memory and Treg cells appeared more similar among patients than among healthy donors. All four CD4+ subsets of Type 1 diabetes patients contained TCRB CDR3s that were moderately but significantly shorter. Whatever favoring of shorter templates PCR might show would apply equally to patients and controls.

Reverse transcribing all isolated RNA meant expressed TCRB transcripts were sequenced. The protocol was immunoSEQ multiplex PCR, while the TCRdb copy is restricted to in-frame clones and leaves out a portion. The top ten clones hold more than 2% of a sample with tens of thousands of clones, roughly 70% of them seen once. CD45RO/CCR7/CD25/CD127/CD95/CD27 staining was used to isolate CD4+ naive, central memory, regulatory and stem cell-like memory cells by sorting. All of the sorted populations showed purity greater than 95%. Notes on this clone: Its antigen is unidentified.

Sequences were obtained from Tregs from blood. The TCR was taken from a woman aged 18-35 years with type 1 diabetes.

The CDR3 here is CASSNSGANVLTF. The CDR3 nucleotides read TGTGCCAGCAGCAACTCTGGGGCCAACGTCCTGACTTTC. The chain combines TRBV28 with TRBJ2-6; D gene uncertain. Germline CDR1 is MDHEN and CDR2 is SYDVKM. This CDR3 is 13 amino acids long. V lost 6 bases to trimming and J lost 0 bases, with 3 bases between them.